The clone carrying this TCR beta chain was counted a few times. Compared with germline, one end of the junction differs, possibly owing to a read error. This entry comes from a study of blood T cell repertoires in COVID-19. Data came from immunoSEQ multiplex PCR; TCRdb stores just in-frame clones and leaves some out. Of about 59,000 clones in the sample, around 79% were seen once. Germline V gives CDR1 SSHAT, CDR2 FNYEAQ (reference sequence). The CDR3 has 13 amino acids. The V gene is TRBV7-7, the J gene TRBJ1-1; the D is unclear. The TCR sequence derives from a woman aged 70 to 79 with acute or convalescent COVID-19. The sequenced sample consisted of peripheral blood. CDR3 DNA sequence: TGTGCTAGCAGCCCCACAGTAAACACTGAAGCTTTCTTT. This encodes CASSPTVNTEAFF.